This TCR beta chain was recovered during a study of cytomegalovirus exposure and HLA in healthy donors. As for the study in general: Earlier, 100 million to 130 million unique TCR beta sequences were recovered from 200 million or so T cells by an analysis.

In its sample, this clone was seen a few times. CDR1 SGHDT and CDR2 YYEEEE come from the germline V gene. The CDR3 extends over 15 amino acids. Trimming took 0 bases from V and 6 from J; bases not matched to a gene: 5. The primer mix had 60 Vbeta and 13 Jbeta primers. Libraries were prepared by immunoSEQ multiplex PCR; TCRdb keeps only in-frame clonotypes and omits some of them. The sample lists over 90,000 clones; around 78% were seen once. The sequencing sample was made of PBMCs. The chain recombines TRBV5-6 with TRBJ2-1, with TRBD1 matching over 8 bases. The TCR originated in a middle-aged man in good health and CMV-seronegative. In DNA, the CDR3 is TGTGCCAGCAGCTTGGCGTACCAGGGGGCCAATGAGCAGTTCTTC. Protein product: CASSLAYQGANEQFF.